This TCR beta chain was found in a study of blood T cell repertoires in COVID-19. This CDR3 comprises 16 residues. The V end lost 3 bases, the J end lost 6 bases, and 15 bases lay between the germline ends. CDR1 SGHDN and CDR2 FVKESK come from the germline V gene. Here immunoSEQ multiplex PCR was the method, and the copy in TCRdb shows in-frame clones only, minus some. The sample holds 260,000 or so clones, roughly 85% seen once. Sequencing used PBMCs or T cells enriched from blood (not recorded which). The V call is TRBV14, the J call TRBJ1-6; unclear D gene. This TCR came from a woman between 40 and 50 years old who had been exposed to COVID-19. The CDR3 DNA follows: TGTGCCAGCAGCCATAGACCCGAGGCGGCTAATTCACCCCTCCACTTT. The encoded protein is CASSHRPEAANSPLHF.